The source of this T cell receptor (beta chain) is a study of blood T cells in healthy people across ages. This clonotype has ten or more counts. Unmatched junction bases numbered 1, after V lost 3 bases and J lost 2 bases. In germline, CDR1 is SNHLY, CDR2 FYNNEI. This CDR3 has 13 amino acids. Together with a sample-barcoded 5' primer, a J-beta primer mix was included in a second PCR lasting roughly 6 to 12 cycles. Through a template-switch adaptor with 12 random nucleotides, each cDNA molecule received a tag. TCRdb analysed the 5' RACE reads with MiXCR anew, one entry per CDR3 protein. Of around 690,000 distinct CDR3 sequences in the sample, about 53% were seen once.

Sequenced sample: blood. The sequence was obtained from a man between 60 and 75 years old in good health. The rearrangement joins TRBV2 to TRBJ2-7, with TRBD1 matching 7 bases. The CDR3 nucleotides are TGTGCCAGCAGTGACAGGGGGACCTACGAGCAGTACTTC. It yields the protein CASSDRGTYEQYF.